This is a list of T cell receptor beta chains from one sample in a study of blood T cell repertoires in COVID-19. Sequenced by immunoSEQ multiplex PCR; TCRdb stores in-frame clones only, minus some. The sample holds roughly 180,000 clones, 65% to 85% seen once. The sample was peripheral blood. The receptor source for this set is a woman between 40 and 50 years old with COVID-19, enrolled during active disease. CDR3s include the opening cysteine and the closing phenylalanine or tryptophan.

V: TRBV7-9
J: TRBJ2-3
CDR3: CASSLVQGTDTQYF

V: TRBV6-5
J: TRBJ2-7
CDR3: CASSYSGTGWAYEQYF

V: TRBV10-1
J: TRBJ2-2
CDR3: CASSDSRVTGELFF

V: TRBV7-6
J: TRBJ1-4
CDR3: CASSSDSTNEKLFF

V: TRBV5-1
J: TRBJ2-1
CDR3: CASIRTGDGEQFF

V: TRBV27
J: TRBJ2-7
CDR3: CASSLRQAGSAFYEQYF

V: TRBV7-6
J: TRBJ2-7
CDR3: CASSYAGTDPYEQYF

V: TRBV4-1
J: TRBJ2-1
CDR3: CASSQALANEQFF

V: TRBV2
J: TRBJ1-5
CDR3: CASTFLRGQSLLNQPQHF

V: TRBV11-3
J: TRBJ2-1
CDR3: CASGQGGNEQFF

V: TRBV19
J: TRBJ1-5
CDR3: CASSRTGPSQPQHF

V: TRBV11-2
J: TRBJ1-4
CDR3: CASSRTATNEKLFF

V: TRBV12-3/TRBV12-4
J: TRBJ1-2
CDR3: CASRRIYGYTF

V: TRBV5-1
J: TRBJ1-1
CDR3: CASSPGVNTEAFF

V: TRBV2
J: TRBJ1-2
CDR3: CATPGPTGNYGYTF

V: TRBV7-6
J: TRBJ1-1
CDR3: CASSSGTGGLVSTEAFF

V: TRBV9
J: TRBJ2-7
CDR3: CASSAGGGLRRTGTYEQYF

V: TRBV19
J: TRBJ1-5
CDR3: CASSERGQGNQPQHF

V: TRBV24-1
J: TRBJ2-2
CDR3: CATSEGGTRVGELFF

V: TRBV6-5
J: TRBJ2-3
CDR3: CASSYERRISTDTQYF

V: TRBV2
J: TRBJ1-2
CDR3: CASSLRAGGGYTF

V: TRBV2
J: TRBJ2-1
CDR3: CASRLGRNNEQFF

V: TRBV7-9
J: TRBJ1-6
CDR3: CASSLGGLHNSPLHF

V: TRBV19
J: TRBJ1-2
CDR3: CASRGQGANYGYTF

V: TRBV7-9
J: TRBJ2-7
CDR3: CASSLADGLSAYEQYF

V: TRBV12-5
J: TRBJ2-3
CDR3: CASGSRGDTQYF

V: TRBV19
J: TRBJ1-1
CDR3: CASNYGLGNTEAFF

V: TRBV4-1
J: TRBJ2-3
CDR3: CASSQVPSGITDTQYF

V: TRBV10-2
J: TRBJ2-7
CDR3: CASSEGTGLYEQYF

V: TRBV25-1
J: TRBJ2-3
CDR3: CASSESSLNPKDTQYF

V: TRBV4-2
J: TRBJ1-2
CDR3: CASSQDRTGDGYTF

V: TRBV13
J: TRBJ2-7
CDR3: CASSFQGNPYEQYF

V: TRBV11-2
J: TRBJ2-3
CDR3: CASSPGPTRTDTQYF

V: TRBV3-1/TRBV3-2
J: TRBJ1-5
CDR3: CASSQGDRRGQPQHF